These T cell receptor beta chains were read from a single sample in a study of T cells after yellow fever vaccination. From the 5' RACE reads, TCRdb called clonotypes with MiXCR, one entry per CDR3 protein. Among 250,000 to 300,000 distinct CDR3 sequences, roughly 4.8% were seen once, and the ten largest hold less than 3.5%. The specimen comprised CD4+ T cells sorted from PBMCs, sampled on the day of the yellow fever booster vaccination. Receptors were obtained from a young man who received the YFV17D yellow fever vaccine. The CDR3 runs from the conserved cysteine through the conserved F or W. The order of the fields is V gene, CDR3 length, D gene, clone size, J gene, CDR3 DNA, CDR3 protein. A D gene is named only where the DNA matches it firmly. The size entry is marked missing in some rows and otherwise reads once, few, many or a size class.

V gene: TRBV20-1
CDR3 length: 14
D gene: -
clone size: few
J gene: TRBJ1-2
CDR3 DNA: TGCAGTGCTAGTGAAACACAGGGCTACTATGGCTACACCTTC
CDR3 protein: CSASETQGYYGYTF

V gene: TRBV6-2/TRBV6-3
CDR3 length: 14
D gene: -
clone size: few
J gene: TRBJ1-1
CDR3 DNA: TGTGCCAGCAGTTTGGGGGGGGGGCTCACTGAAGCTTTCTTT
CDR3 protein: CASSLGGGLTEAFF

V gene: TRBV14
CDR3 length: 13
D gene: -
clone size: many
J gene: TRBJ1-2
CDR3 DNA: TGTGCCAGCAGCCAAGATCGGGGGCTGGGCTACACCTTC
CDR3 protein: CASSQDRGLGYTF

V gene: TRBV12-3/TRBV12-4
CDR3 length: 16
D gene: -
clone size: -
J gene: TRBJ2-2
CDR3 DNA: TGTGCCAGCAGTTTCTGGGAGACACTGAACACCGGGGAGCTGTTTTTT
CDR3 protein: CASSFWETLNTGELFF

V gene: TRBV7-8
CDR3 length: 14
D gene: -
clone size: few
J gene: TRBJ2-7
CDR3 DNA: TGTGCCAGCAGCTTAGACGGGGCACCTTACGAGCAGTACTTC
CDR3 protein: CASSLDGAPYEQYF

V gene: TRBV11-2
CDR3 length: 14
D gene: -
clone size: -
J gene: TRBJ2-3
CDR3 DNA: TGTGCCAGCAGCTTCGGGGACAGCACAGATACGCAGTATTTT
CDR3 protein: CASSFGDSTDTQYF

V gene: TRBV12-3/TRBV12-4
CDR3 length: 13
D gene: -
clone size: -
J gene: TRBJ2-7
CDR3 DNA: TGTGCCAGCAGTCACAGTCGGCCCTACGAGCAGTACTTC
CDR3 protein: CASSHSRPYEQYF

V gene: TRBV5-1
CDR3 length: 15
D gene: -
clone size: few
J gene: TRBJ1-2
CDR3 DNA: TGCGCCAGCAGCCCGGATGCCGGGACACCCTATGGCTACACCTTC
CDR3 protein: CASSPDAGTPYGYTF

V gene: TRBV6-2/TRBV6-3
CDR3 length: 16
D gene: -
clone size: -
J gene: TRBJ1-5
CDR3 DNA: TGTGCCAGCAGTTACTCGGGGGCGTTTAACAATCAGCCCCAGCATTTT
CDR3 protein: CASSYSGAFNNQPQHF

V gene: TRBV12-5
CDR3 length: 14
D gene: -
clone size: -
J gene: TRBJ1-3
CDR3 DNA: TGTGCTAGTGGTTTGGGCTCGCTTAGAAACACCATATATTTT
CDR3 protein: CASGLGSLRNTIYF

V gene: TRBV4-2
CDR3 length: 14
D gene: -
clone size: many
J gene: TRBJ1-5
CDR3 DNA: TGTGCCAGCAGCCAAGATTTGGGACGATTAGCCCAGCATTTT
CDR3 protein: CASSQDLGRLAQHF

V gene: TRBV6-5
CDR3 length: 16
D gene: TRBD1
clone size: -
J gene: TRBJ1-3
CDR3 DNA: TGTGCCAGCAGTCGACAGGGCCTCCGCTCTGGAAACACCATATATTTT
CDR3 protein: CASSRQGLRSGNTIYF

V gene: TRBV4-3
CDR3 length: 13
D gene: -
clone size: -
J gene: TRBJ1-1
CDR3 DNA: TGCGCCAGCAGCCAGGGCCAAGTCAGGGAAGCTTTCTTT
CDR3 protein: CASSQGQVREAFF

V gene: TRBV5-1
CDR3 length: 15
D gene: -
clone size: -
J gene: TRBJ1-2
CDR3 DNA: TGCGCCAGCAGCCCCAGGACGACTAATAACTATGGCTACACCTTC
CDR3 protein: CASSPRTTNNYGYTF

V gene: TRBV28
CDR3 length: 10
D gene: -
clone size: few
J gene: TRBJ1-1
CDR3 DNA: TGTGCCAGCAGACGGACTGAAGCTTTCTTT
CDR3 protein: CASRRTEAFF

V gene: TRBV7-8
CDR3 length: 14
D gene: TRBD1
clone size: -
J gene: TRBJ1-2
CDR3 DNA: TGTGCCAGCAGCGCGGGGACAGGGCGAGGTGGCTACACCTTC
CDR3 protein: CASSAGTGRGGYTF

V gene: TRBV19
CDR3 length: 13
D gene: -
clone size: -
J gene: TRBJ2-7
CDR3 DNA: TGTGCCAGTAGTACGACAGACTCCTACGAGCAGTACTTC
CDR3 protein: CASSTTDSYEQYF

V gene: TRBV5-1
CDR3 length: 12
D gene: TRBD1
clone size: many
J gene: TRBJ1-1
CDR3 DNA: TGCGCCAGCGGGACAGGGAGCACTGAAGCTTTCTTT
CDR3 protein: CASGTGSTEAFF

V gene: TRBV28
CDR3 length: 14
D gene: TRBD2
clone size: -
J gene: TRBJ2-1
CDR3 DNA: TGTGCCAGCACTCCGGGGGGGACCTACAATGAGCAGTTCTTC
CDR3 protein: CASTPGGTYNEQFF

V gene: TRBV4-3
CDR3 length: 14
D gene: -
clone size: many
J gene: TRBJ1-1
CDR3 DNA: TGCGCCAGCAGCCAAGGCTGGGAGGGACCTGAAGCTTTCTTT
CDR3 protein: CASSQGWEGPEAFF

V gene: TRBV11-2
CDR3 length: 15
D gene: -
clone size: once
J gene: TRBJ2-5
CDR3 DNA: TGTGCCAGCAGCAGAAGGTCAGGCAGGGCAGAGACCCAGTACTTC
CDR3 protein: CASSRRSGRAETQYF

V gene: TRBV5-1
CDR3 length: 12
D gene: -
clone size: many
J gene: TRBJ1-1
CDR3 DNA: TGCGCCAGCAGCTTGGAAGGCCCTGAAGCTTTCTTT
CDR3 protein: CASSLEGPEAFF

V gene: TRBV7-2
CDR3 length: 16
D gene: -
clone size: many
J gene: TRBJ2-2
CDR3 DNA: TGTGCCAGCAGCTTAGATGGGGGGGCTAATACCGGGGAGCTGTTTTTT
CDR3 protein: CASSLDGGANTGELFF

V gene: TRBV5-1
CDR3 length: 17
D gene: TRBD2
clone size: few
J gene: TRBJ2-5
CDR3 DNA: TGCGCCAGCAGCTTAGGACTAGCGGGGGGGCTACAAGAGACCCAGTACTTC
CDR3 protein: CASSLGLAGGLQETQYF